This T cell receptor beta chain was sequenced for a study of blood T cells in healthy people across ages. Study-wide findings and caveats: A greater number of naive CD4+ cells and higher diversity distinguished long-lived donors from aged donors.

The trim removed 5 bases at V and 4 bases at J, leaving 1 base unmatched. This CDR3 has 14 amino acids. In germline, CDR1 is SGHRS, CDR2 YFSETQ. Worth noting for this clonotype: Its target is unknown.

The use of a sample-barcoded 5' primer and a J-beta primer mix characterized a second PCR of about 7 to 12 cycles. TCRdb passed the 5' RACE reads through MiXCR, listing each CDR3 protein once. Among hundreds of thousands of distinct CDR3 sequences listed, roughly 44% were seen once. The genes are TRBV5-1 and TRBJ1-4; the match to TRBD1 covers 11 bases. This TCR was sampled from a man in his sixties in good health. Sequenced: blood. DNA of the CDR3: TGCGCCAGCAGGGGACAGGGGGGTAATGAAAAACTGTTTTTT. Its translation: CASRGQGGNEKLFF. Variable domain in full (rest from reference TRBV5-1 and TRBJ1-4): KAGVTQTPRYLIKTRGQQVTLSCSPISGHRSVSWYQQTPGQGLQFLFEYFSETQRNKGNFPGRFSGRQFSNSRSEMNVSTLELGDSALYLCASRGQGGNEKLFFGSGTQLSVL.